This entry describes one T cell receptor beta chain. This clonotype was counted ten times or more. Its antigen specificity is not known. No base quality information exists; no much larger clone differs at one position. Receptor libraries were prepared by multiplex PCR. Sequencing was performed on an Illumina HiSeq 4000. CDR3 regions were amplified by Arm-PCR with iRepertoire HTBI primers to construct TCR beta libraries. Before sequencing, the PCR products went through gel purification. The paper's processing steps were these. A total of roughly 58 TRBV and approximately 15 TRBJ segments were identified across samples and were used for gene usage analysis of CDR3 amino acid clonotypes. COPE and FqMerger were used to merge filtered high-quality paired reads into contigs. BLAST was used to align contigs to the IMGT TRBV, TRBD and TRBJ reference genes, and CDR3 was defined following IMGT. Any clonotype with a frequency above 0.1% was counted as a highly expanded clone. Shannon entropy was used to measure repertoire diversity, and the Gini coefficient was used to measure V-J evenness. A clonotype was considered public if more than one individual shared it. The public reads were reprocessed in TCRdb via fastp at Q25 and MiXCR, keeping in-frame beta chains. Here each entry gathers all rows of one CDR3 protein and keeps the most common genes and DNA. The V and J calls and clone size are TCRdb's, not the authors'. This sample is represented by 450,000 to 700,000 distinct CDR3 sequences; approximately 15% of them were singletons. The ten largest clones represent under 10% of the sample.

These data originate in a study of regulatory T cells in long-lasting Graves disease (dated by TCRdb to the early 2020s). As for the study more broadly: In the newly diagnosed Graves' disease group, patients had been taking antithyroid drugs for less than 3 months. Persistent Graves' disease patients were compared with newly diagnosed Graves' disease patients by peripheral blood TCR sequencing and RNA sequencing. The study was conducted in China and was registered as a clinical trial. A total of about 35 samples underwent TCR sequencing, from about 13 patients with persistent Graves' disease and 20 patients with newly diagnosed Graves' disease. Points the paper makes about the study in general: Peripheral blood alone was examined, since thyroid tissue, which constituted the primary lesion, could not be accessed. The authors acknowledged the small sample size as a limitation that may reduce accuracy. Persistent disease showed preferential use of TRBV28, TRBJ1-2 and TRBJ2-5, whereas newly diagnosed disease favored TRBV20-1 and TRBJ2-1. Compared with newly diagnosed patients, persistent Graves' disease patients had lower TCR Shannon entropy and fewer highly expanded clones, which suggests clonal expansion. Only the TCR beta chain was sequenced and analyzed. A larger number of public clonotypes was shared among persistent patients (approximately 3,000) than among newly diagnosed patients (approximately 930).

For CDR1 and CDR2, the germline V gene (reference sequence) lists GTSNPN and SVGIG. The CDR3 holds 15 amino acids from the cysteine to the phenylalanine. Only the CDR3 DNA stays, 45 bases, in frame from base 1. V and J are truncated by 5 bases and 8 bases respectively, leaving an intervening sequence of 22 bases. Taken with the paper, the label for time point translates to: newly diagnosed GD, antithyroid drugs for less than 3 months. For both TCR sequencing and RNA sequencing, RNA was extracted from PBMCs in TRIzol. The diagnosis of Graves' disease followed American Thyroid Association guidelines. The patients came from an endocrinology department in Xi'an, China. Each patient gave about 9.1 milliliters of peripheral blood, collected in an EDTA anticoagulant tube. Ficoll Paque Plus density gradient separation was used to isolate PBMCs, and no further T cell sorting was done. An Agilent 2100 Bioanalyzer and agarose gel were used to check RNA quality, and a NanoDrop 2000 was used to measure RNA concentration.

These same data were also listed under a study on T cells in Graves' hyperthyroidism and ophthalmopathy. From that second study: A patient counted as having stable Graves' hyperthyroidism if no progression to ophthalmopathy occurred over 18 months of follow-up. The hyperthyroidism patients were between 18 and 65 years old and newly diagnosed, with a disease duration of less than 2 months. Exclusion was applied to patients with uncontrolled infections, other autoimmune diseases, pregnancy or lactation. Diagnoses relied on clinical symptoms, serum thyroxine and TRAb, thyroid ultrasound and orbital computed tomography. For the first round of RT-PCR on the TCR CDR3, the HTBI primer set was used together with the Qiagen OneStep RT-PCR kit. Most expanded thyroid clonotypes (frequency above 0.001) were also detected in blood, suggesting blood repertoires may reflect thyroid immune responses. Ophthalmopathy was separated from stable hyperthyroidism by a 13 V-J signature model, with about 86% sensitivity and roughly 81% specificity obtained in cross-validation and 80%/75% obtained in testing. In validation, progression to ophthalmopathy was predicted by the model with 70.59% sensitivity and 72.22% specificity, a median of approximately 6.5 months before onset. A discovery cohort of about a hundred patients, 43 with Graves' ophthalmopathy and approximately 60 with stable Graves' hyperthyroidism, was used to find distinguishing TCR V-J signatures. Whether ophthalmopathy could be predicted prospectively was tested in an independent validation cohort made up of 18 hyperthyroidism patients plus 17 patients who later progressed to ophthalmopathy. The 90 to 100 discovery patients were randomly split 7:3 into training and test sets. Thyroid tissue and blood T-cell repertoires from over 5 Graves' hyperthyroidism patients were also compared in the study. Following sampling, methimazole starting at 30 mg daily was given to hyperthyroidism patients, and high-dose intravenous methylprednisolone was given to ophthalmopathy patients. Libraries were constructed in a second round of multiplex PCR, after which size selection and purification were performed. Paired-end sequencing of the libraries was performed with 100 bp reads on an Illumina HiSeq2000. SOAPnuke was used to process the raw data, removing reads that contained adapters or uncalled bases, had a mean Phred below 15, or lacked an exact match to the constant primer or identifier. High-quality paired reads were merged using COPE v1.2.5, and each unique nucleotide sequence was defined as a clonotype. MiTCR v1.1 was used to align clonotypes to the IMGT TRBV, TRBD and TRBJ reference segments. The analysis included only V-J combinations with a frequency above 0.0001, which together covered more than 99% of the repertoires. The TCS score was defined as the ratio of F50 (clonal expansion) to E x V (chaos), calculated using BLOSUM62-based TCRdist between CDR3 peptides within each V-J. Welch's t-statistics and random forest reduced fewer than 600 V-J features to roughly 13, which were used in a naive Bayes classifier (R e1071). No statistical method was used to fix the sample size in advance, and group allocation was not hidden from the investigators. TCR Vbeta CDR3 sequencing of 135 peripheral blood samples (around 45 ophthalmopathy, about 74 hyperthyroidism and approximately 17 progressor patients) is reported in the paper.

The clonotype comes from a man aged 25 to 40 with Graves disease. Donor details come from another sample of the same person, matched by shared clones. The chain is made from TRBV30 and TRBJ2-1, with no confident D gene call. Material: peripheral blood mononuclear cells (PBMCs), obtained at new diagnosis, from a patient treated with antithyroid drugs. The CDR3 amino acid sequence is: CAWFRILAYSHEQFF. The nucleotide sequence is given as TGTGCCTGGTTCCGAATCTTGGCGTATTCCCATGAGCAGTTCTTC.